A single sample is the source of the 32 T cell receptor beta chains below, sequenced in a study of blood T cells in healthy people across ages. Through a sample-barcoded 5' primer and a J-beta primer mix, a second PCR was run for roughly 7 to 12 cycles. From the 5' RACE reads, TCRdb called clonotypes with MiXCR, one entry per CDR3 protein. The data hold 1.5 million to 2 million distinct CDR3 sequences, with about two fifths observed a single time. The sample taken for sequencing was blood. The receptor source for this set is a human donor in good health.

With respect to this clonotype: Germline and junction disagree at one end, which may indicate a read error. This chain joins TRBV7-2 and TRBJ2-1, with a possible D match to TRBD1 (5 bases). The CDR3 consists of 13 residues. The V gene's germline CDR1 is SGHTA and CDR2 FQGNSA. For the CDR3, the DNA is TGTGCCAGCGGCTTAGTTGGGGCTGAGACCCAGTTCTTC. This encodes CASGLVGAETQFF.

The V and J genes are TRBV7-9 and TRBJ2-3, with D perhaps TRBD1 (5 bases). Germline V lookup: CDR1 SEHNR, CDR2 FQNEAQ (reference sequence). Trimming shortened V by 5 bases and J by 2 bases, and 14 bases separated the two germline ends. The CDR3 is 15 amino acids. In DNA, the CDR3 is TGTGCCAGCAGCGAAGGGGCCACTAACACAGATACGCAGTATTTT. It yields the protein CASSEGATNTDTQYF.

This clonotype appeared a few times. V gene TRBV6-4 combines with J gene TRBJ1-2; 12 bases are shared with TRBD1. CDR1 and CDR2 from the germline V gene are MRHNA and SNTAGT. The trim removed 0 bases at V and 5 bases at J, leaving 7 bases unmatched. The CDR3 is made up of 17 amino acids. For the CDR3, the DNA is TGTGCCAGCAGTGACTCGGGGACAGGGGGCATTGGATATGGCTACACCTTC. Protein product: CASSDSGTGGIGYGYTF.

The gene calls are TRBV5-1 and TRBJ1-1; the D gene is possibly TRBD1 (5 bases). V lost 4 bases, J lost 5 bases, and 15 bases lay in between. This CDR3 is 14 amino acids long. The V gene's germline CDR1 is SGHRS and CDR2 YFSETQ. The CDR3 region is CASSLPPEGTEAFF. The CDR3 DNA is TGCGCCAGCAGCCTACCTCCGGAGGGGACTGAAGCTTTCTTT.

This clonotype turned up a few times. The chain has TRBV29-1 and TRBJ2-1; no firm D call. Germline loops: CDR1 SQVTM, CDR2 ANQGSEA. The CDR3 loop spans 11 amino acids. Trimming left V 5 bases short and J 3 bases short, with 5 bases between. The CDR3 reads CSVISYNEQFF. CDR3 DNA: TGCAGCGTTATCAGCTACAATGAGCAGTTCTTC.

This clonotype has a handful of counts. The chain recombines TRBV7-2 with TRBJ1-3; 9 nucleotides agree with TRBD1. The CDR3 contains 15 residues. Germline V gene data show CDR1 as SGHTA and CDR2 as FQGNSA. The V segment lost 6 bases and the J segment 2 bases; nucleotides outside the gene matches: 5. Here the CDR3 reads CASRDNRGPGNTIYF. Written as DNA, the CDR3 is TGTGCCAGCAGGGACAACAGGGGGCCTGGAAACACCATATATTTT.

J is TRBJ1-6 and V is TRBV27, with D unresolved. V was clipped by 10 bases and J by 9 bases, with 16 bases between them. CDR1 is MNHEY, CDR2 SMNVEV, per germline (reference sequence). The CDR3 consists of 13 residues. The DNA of the CDR3 is TGTGCCACCAAAGCGGCGGTGCGTTCACCCCTCCACTTT. As protein: CATKAAVRSPLHF.

The V gene is TRBV3-1, the J gene TRBJ1-2; D gene uncertain. Trimming stripped 7 bases from V and 7 bases from J, with 10 bases between. Per the germline V gene, CDR1 is LGHDT and CDR2 is YNNKEL (reference sequence). The CDR3 runs to 11 residues. In DNA form, the CDR3 reads TGTGCCAGCACCAACGAGGGTGGCTACACCTTC. Its translation: CASTNEGGYTF. The whole variable domain, remainder taken from reference TRBV3-1 and TRBJ1-2, is DTAVSQTPKYLVTQMGNDKSIKCEQNLGHDTMYWYKQDSKKFLKIMFSYNNKELIINETVPNRFSPKSPDKAHLNLHINSLELGDSAVYFCASTNEGGYTFGSGTRLTVV.

Notes on this clonotype: This may stem from a read error, because a much larger clone lies one nucleotide away. The V gene is TRBV14, the J gene TRBJ1-2; perhaps TRBD1 as D (6 bases). The CDR3 extends over 13 amino acids. Germline CDR1 SGHDN, CDR2 FVKESK. V lost 4 bases and J 4 bases, leaving 10 bases between the germline ends. Here the CDR3 DNA reads TGTGCCAGCAGCCGGGGGGCTAGCTATGGCTACACCTTC. Translation gives CASSRGASYGYTF.

V gene TRBV7-9 combines with J gene TRBJ1-3; D is possibly TRBD1 (5 bases). The length of the CDR3 is 16 residues. Germline CDR1 SEHNR, CDR2 FQNEAQ (reference sequence). Trimming shortened V by 4 bases and J by 0 bases, and 13 bases separated the two germline ends. CDR3 in amino acids: CASSSFGTDSGNTIYF. As DNA, the CDR3 is TGTGCCAGCAGCTCCTTCGGGACGGACTCTGGAAACACCATATATTTT.

J is TRBJ2-1 and V is TRBV6-5; 12 bases are a match to TRBD1. The CDR3 is 15 residues long. Losses at the gene ends were 6 bases for V and 9 bases for J; bases not matched to a gene: 9. The V gene's germline CDR1 is MNHEY and CDR2 SVGAGI. The CDR3 DNA is TGTGCCAGCAGCTCGGGACAGGGGGCGCGGATTGAGCAGTTCTTC. It translates to CASSSGQGARIEQFF.

In this sample, this clonotype turned up a few times. This chain uses TRBV4-3 with TRBJ2-6, with D unclear. This CDR3 is 15 amino acids long. Trimming stripped 1 base from V and 6 bases from J, with 10 bases between. Germline CDR1 LGHNA, CDR2 YSLEER. CDR3 sequence: CASSQGVAEANVLTF. The CDR3 DNA reads TGCGCCAGCAGCCAAGGAGTGGCTGAGGCCAACGTCCTGACTTTC.

This clonotype was seen only a few times. The chain has TRBV20-1 and TRBJ1-5; D possibly corresponds to TRBD1 (5 bases). The CDR3 spans 13 residues. Trimming left V 5 bases short and J 0 bases short, with 8 bases between. The germline CDR1 and CDR2 sequences are DFQATT and SNEGSKA (reference sequence). This CDR3 reads CSAADTSNQPQHF. CDR3 nucleotides: TGCAGTGCTGCGGACACTAGCAATCAGCCCCAGCATTTT.

A few counts support this clonotype. This sequence joins TRBV6-6 and TRBJ2-7, with 10 bases that match TRBD2. The V gene's germline CDR1 is MNHNY and CDR2 SVGAGI (reference sequence). The CDR3 has 15 residues. With V trimmed by 6 bases and J by 0 bases, 5 bases remained unmatched. CDR3: CASSSSGGTSYEQYF. CDR3 nucleotides: TGTGCCAGCAGCTCTAGCGGGGGCACCTCCTACGAGCAGTACTTC.

This clonotype was seen only a few times. The chain recombines TRBV7-2 with TRBJ1-6; D remains ambiguous. Germline-derived CDR1 and CDR2 are SGHTA and FQGNSA. Trimming stripped 4 bases from V and 9 bases from J, with 16 bases between. The CDR3 sequence is 15 residues long. Here the CDR3 reads CASSWEGGYSSPLHF. CDR3 sequence (DNA): TGTGCCAGCAGCTGGGAGGGCGGCTACTCTTCACCCCTCCACTTT.

The chain uses TRBV4-2 and TRBJ1-1; unclear D gene. V was cut by 2 bases and J by 1 base, with 8 bases left in between. CDR3 length equals 14 residues. From germline, CDR1 is LGHNA and CDR2 YNFKEQ. The CDR3 bases are TGTGCCAGCAGCCAACCGAAAAGGAACACTGAAGCTTTCTTT. This sequence encodes CASSQPKRNTEAFF.

V usage is TRBV5-1 and J usage is TRBJ1-1, with D unclear. The germline gives CDR1 SGHRS, CDR2 YFSETQ. Trimming pared 0 bases from V and 0 bases from J, leaving 12 bases between. The CDR3 length is 16 residues. CDR3: CASSLGARWVNTEAFF. The CDR3 bases are TGCGCCAGCAGCTTGGGAGCCAGATGGGTGAACACTGAAGCTTTCTTT.

This clonotype has just a few counts. V usage is TRBV27 and J usage is TRBJ2-1; 9 nucleotides agree with TRBD1. The CDR3 runs 15 residues. With 7 bases clipped from V and 6 bases from J, the junction kept 10 bases outside the gene matches. Germline assignment: CDR1 MNHEY and CDR2 SMNVEV (reference sequence). Here the CDR3 reads CASIKGQGVGNEQFF. As DNA, the CDR3 is TGTGCCAGCATTAAGGGACAGGGAGTGGGCAATGAGCAGTTCTTC.

With respect to this clonotype: The junction shows a germline mismatch at one end, possibly a read error. CDR3 sequence reads: CATSDLTTSDSYTDTHYF. CDR3 DNA: TGTGCCACCAGTGATCTGACCACTTCGGACAGCTACACAGATACGCACTATTTT. V usage is TRBV24-1 and J usage is TRBJ2-3, with D possibly matching TRBD1 (6 bases). The CDR3 has 18 amino acids. Germline V gene lookup returns CDR1 KGHDR and CDR2 SFDVKD.

Written as DNA, the CDR3 is TGTGCCAGCGGGGGGTGGGATGGCTACACCTTC. This gives the protein CASGGWDGYTF. The chain combines TRBV18 with TRBJ1-2; tentatively, D is TRBD1 (5 bases). Trimming pared 8 bases from V and 6 bases from J, leaving 10 bases between. CDR3 length equals 11 residues. Germline lookup yields CDR1 KGHSH and CDR2 LQKENI.

The V call is TRBV4-3, the J call TRBJ2-6, with a weak D call TRBD2 (6 bases). Between the trimmed V and J ends, which lost 0 bases and 0 bases, there was a span of 12 bases. Germline lookup yields CDR1 LGHNA and CDR2 YSLEER. The CDR3 has 18 amino acids. The CDR3 DNA follows: TGCGCCAGCAGCCAAGATCCGGGAGCGAGCTCTGGGGCCAACGTCCTGACTTTC. This codes for CASSQDPGASSGANVLTF.

This clonotype appeared a few times. The chain employs TRBV28 and TRBJ2-4; 9 positions match TRBD1. The V gene's germline CDR1 is MDHEN and CDR2 SYDVKM. CDR3 size: 15 residues. V dropped 4 bases and J dropped 7; count of bases not matched to a gene: 8. CDR3 sequence reads: CASSSPGTGMNIQYF. CDR3 DNA sequence: TGTGCCAGCAGTTCTCCCGGGACAGGGATGAACATTCAGTACTTC.

The rearrangement links TRBV20-1 to TRBJ2-5, with TRBD1 identical over 7 bases. The CDR3 is 14 residues long. Germline-derived CDR1 and CDR2 are DFQATT and SNEGSKA (reference sequence). After removal of 3 bases from V and 1 base from J, the junction contained 5 bases not matched to a gene. The DNA for the CDR3 is TGCAGTGCTAGCCGGGACAGTTCCCAAGAGACCCAGTACTTC. It yields the protein CSASRDSSQETQYF.

In its sample, this clonotype was seen once. The chain employs TRBV20-1 and TRBJ2-7; 12 bases map to TRBD2. Trimming took 5 bases from V and 7 from J; bases not matched to a gene: 12. Per the germline V gene, CDR1 is DFQATT and CDR2 is SNEGSKA (reference sequence). The CDR3 spans 15 residues. CDR3 coding DNA: TGCAGTGCTGGATATCCTAGCGGGGGGGCCGGTGAGCAGTACTTC. Translating gives CSAGYPSGGAGEQYF.

The J gene is TRBJ2-3, the V gene TRBV7-9, with D perhaps TRBD1 (5 bases). The CDR3 totals 17 residues. The germline CDR1 and CDR2 sequences are SEHNR and FQNEAQ (reference sequence). The V end was cut by 5 bases, the J end by 5 bases, with 23 bases between. For the CDR3, the DNA is TGTGCCAGCAGCCTGGGGCGGCGGCCCAGCAATGGAGATACGCAGTATTTT. It specifies CASSLGRRPSNGDTQYF.

This clonotype has more than one count but fewer than ten. The chain uses TRBV7-9 and TRBJ2-4, with D uncertain. The germline V gene encodes CDR1 SEHNR and CDR2 FQNEAQ (reference sequence). CDR3 length: 16 residues. The V and J ends lost 4 bases and 1 base respectively, with 14 bases between them. The CDR3 loop is CASSSQTWRAKNIQYF. The CDR3 DNA follows: TGTGCCAGCAGCTCCCAGACGTGGCGGGCCAAAAACATTCAGTACTTC.

In this sample, this clonotype turned up once. This chain joins TRBV20-1 and TRBJ1-2; D possibly corresponds to TRBD1 (5 bases). Trimming left V 6 bases short and J 9 bases short, with 23 bases between. Germline CDR1 is DFQATT and CDR2 is SNEGSKA (reference sequence). The CDR3 contains 14 residues. The CDR3 spells CSAPHGGPAARYTF. CDR3 DNA sequence: TGCAGTGCCCCCCACGGGGGTCCGGCTGCTCGCTACACCTTC.

This sequence joins TRBV12-3 or TRBV12-4 and TRBJ1-2, with D tentatively TRBD1 (5 bases). Trimming removed 0 bases at V and 7 bases at J, with 9 bases between. This CDR3 region has 13 residues. The CDR3 loop is CASSLALGTGYTF. The CDR3 DNA follows: TGTGCCAGCAGTTTAGCGCTAGGGACTGGCTACACCTTC.

The CDR3 DNA reads as TGTGCCAGCTCACCACAGCCAGCGGGGGACGAGCAGTACTTC. This gives the protein CASSPQPAGDEQYF. This chain joins TRBV18 and TRBJ2-7, with TRBD2 matching over 8 bases. Unmatched junction bases numbered 4, after V lost 1 base and J lost 5 bases. Germline CDR1 is KGHSH and CDR2 is LQKENI. This CDR3 spans 14 amino acids. The full variable domain, its missing parts supplied by reference TRBV18 and TRBJ2-7, is NAGVMQNPRHLVRRRGQEARLRCSPMKGHSHVYWYRQLPEEGLKFMVYLQKENIIDESGMPKERFSAEFPKEGPSILRIQQVVRGDSAAYFCASSPQPAGDEQYFGPGTRLTVT.

The chain recombines TRBV7-9 with TRBJ2-3; weak D call: TRBD1 (7 bases). Germline values: CDR1 SEHNR, CDR2 FQNEAQ (reference sequence). This CDR3 contains 16 residues. Trimming left V 0 bases short and J 2 bases short, with 12 bases between. The CDR3 is CASSLAEGATTDTQYF. The CDR3 DNA sequence: TGTGCCAGCAGCTTAGCGGAGGGGGCAACCACAGATACGCAGTATTTT.

The J gene is TRBJ1-2, the V gene TRBV2; unclear D gene. CDR1 SNHLY and CDR2 FYNNEI come from the germline V gene. The CDR3 is 14 residues long. V was pared by 3 bases and J by 0 bases, with 8 bases between. The DNA of the CDR3 is TGTGCCAGCAGTGAGATTCGAACTAACTATGGCTACACCTTC. Its translation: CASSEIRTNYGYTF.

This chain joins TRBV20-1 and TRBJ2-3, with D possibly TRBD2 on 5 matching bases. The germline gives CDR1 DFQATT, CDR2 SNEGSKA (reference sequence). This CDR3 is built from 12 residues. V shed 8 bases and J shed 3 bases, with 12 bases lying between them. CDR3 DNA: TGCAGTATAGGGAGAGGGACAGATACGCAGTATTTT. This gives the protein CSIGRGTDTQYF.